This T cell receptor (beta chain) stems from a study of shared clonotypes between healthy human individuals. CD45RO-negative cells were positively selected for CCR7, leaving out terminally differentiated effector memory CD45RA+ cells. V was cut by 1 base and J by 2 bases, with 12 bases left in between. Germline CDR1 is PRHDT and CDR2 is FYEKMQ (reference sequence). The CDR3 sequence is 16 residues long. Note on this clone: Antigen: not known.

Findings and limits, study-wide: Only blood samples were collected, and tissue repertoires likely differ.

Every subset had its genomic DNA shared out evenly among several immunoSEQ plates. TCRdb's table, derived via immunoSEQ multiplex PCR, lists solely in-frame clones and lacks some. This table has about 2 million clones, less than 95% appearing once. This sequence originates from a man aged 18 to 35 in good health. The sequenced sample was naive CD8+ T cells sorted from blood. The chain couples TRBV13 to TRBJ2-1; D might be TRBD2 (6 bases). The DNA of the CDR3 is TGTGCCAGCAGCTTAGTGGGGGACTTTCCCTACAATGAGCAGTTCTTC. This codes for CASSLVGDFPYNEQFF.